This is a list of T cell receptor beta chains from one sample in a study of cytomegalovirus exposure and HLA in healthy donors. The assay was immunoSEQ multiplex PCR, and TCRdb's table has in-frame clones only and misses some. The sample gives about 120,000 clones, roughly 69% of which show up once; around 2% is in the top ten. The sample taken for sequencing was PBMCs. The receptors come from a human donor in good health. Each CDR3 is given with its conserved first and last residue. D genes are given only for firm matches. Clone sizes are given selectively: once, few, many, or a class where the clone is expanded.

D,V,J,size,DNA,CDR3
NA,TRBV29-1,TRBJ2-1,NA,TGCAGCGTTGTCCAACTGTCTAAGGAGCAGTTCTTC,CSVVQLSKEQFF
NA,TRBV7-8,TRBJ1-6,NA,TGTGCCAGCAGCCTCGGCCCTACCAGGGCGGTTAATTCACCCCTCCACTTT,CASSLGPTRAVNSPLHF
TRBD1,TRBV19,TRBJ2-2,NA,TGTGCCAGTAGTAACATCCGGGGGACAGGTACGAACACCGGGGAGCTGTTTTTT,CASSNIRGTGTNTGELFF
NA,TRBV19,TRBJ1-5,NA,TGTGCCGGCGGGCGAAAATCGAATCAGCCCCAGCATTTT,CAGGRKSNQPQHF
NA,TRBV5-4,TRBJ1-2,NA,TGTGCCAGCAGCTTACCTTCCCAGGTCTATGGCTACACCTTC,CASSLPSQVYGYTF
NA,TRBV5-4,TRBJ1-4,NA,TGTGCCAGCAGTATGGCACAGAACAGTGAAAAACTGTTTTTT,CASSMAQNSEKLFF
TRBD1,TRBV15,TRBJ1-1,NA,TGTGCCACCAGCGGACAGGTAGGGAACACTGAAGCTTTCTTT,CATSGQVGNTEAFF
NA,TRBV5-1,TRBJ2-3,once,TGCGCCAGCAGGACCGCGACTAGCACAGATACGCAGTATTTT,CASRTATSTDTQYF
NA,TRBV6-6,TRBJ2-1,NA,TGTGCCAGCAAGGGGCAGGGGATGGACAATGAGCAGTTCTTC,CASKGQGMDNEQFF
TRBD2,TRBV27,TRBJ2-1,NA,TGTGCCAGCAGTTTAACCACTAGCGGGAGTGTGGGGCAGTTCTTC,CASSLTTSGSVGQFF
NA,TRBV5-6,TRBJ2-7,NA,TGTGCCAGCAGCTTGGGACTGGGGCAGCAGTACTTC,CASSLGLGQQYF
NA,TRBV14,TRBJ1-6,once,TGTGCCAGCAGCCAAGCGCCAGGGCGCCCCCTCCACTTT,CASSQAPGRPLHF
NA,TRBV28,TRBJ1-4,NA,TGTGCCAGCAGTTTAACAGGAATCCCCCAACTGTTTTTT,CASSLTGIPQLFF
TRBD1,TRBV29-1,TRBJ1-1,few,TGCAGCGTCCAACACAGGGGGGACACTGAAGCTTTCTTT,CSVQHRGDTEAFF
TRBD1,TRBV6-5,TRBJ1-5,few,TGTGCCAGCAGATTGACAGGGGATAGCAATCAGCCCCAGCATTTT,CASRLTGDSNQPQHF
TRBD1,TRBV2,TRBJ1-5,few,TGTGCCAGCAGTGATCAGGGGGCGATAAGTCAGCCCCAGCATTTT,CASSDQGAISQPQHF
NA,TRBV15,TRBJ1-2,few,TGTGCCACCAGCAGAGTGGGAGCAGGCTACACCTTC,CATSRVGAGYTF
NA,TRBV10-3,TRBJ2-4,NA,TGTGCCATCAGTGAGGGCAGCGCCTCCCTAAAAAACATTCAGTACTTC,CAISEGSASLKNIQYF
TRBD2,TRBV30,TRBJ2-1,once,TGTGCCTCGGAAAGGGCTAGCGGGATCCTGGGGGTCTACAATGAGCAGTTCTTC,CASERASGILGVYNEQFF
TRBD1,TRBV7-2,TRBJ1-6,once,TGTGCCAGCAGCTCGCACCGGGACAGACCTAATTCACCCCTCCACTTT,CASSSHRDRPNSPLHF
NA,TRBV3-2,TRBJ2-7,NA,TGTGCCAGCACCCCCAAGCAGTACTTC,CASTPKQYF
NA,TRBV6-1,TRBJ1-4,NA,TGTGCCAGCAGCTACCTAAATGAAAAACTGTTTTTT,CASSYLNEKLFF
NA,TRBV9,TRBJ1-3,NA,TGTGCCAGCAGCGTAGAGGACCGGGGGATCTTCGGAAACACCATATATTTT,CASSVEDRGIFGNTIYF
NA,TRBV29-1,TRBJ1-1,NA,TGCAGCGTTGAGGTGACAATAAACACTGAAGCTTTCTTT,CSVEVTINTEAFF
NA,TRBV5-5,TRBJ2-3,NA,TGTGCCAGCAGCTTGGATTCTGGCACAGATACGCAGTATTTT,CASSLDSGTDTQYF
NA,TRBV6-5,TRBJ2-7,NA,TGTGCCAGCAGTTCCCAACAGGGTAGTGCCTACGAGCAGTACTTC,CASSSQQGSAYEQYF
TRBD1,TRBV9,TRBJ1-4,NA,TGTGCCAGCAGCGCCCCCGGGACAGGGAATCAAAAACTGTTTTTT,CASSAPGTGNQKLFF
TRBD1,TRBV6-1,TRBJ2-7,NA,TGTGCCAGCAGTGTGGGACAGATAATAACCTACGAGCAGTACTTC,CASSVGQIITYEQYF
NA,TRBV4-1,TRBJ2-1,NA,TGCGCCAGCAGCCGAGCAACCAGCGGATCCTACAATGAGCAGTTCTTC,CASSRATSGSYNEQFF
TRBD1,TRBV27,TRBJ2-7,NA,TGTGCCAGCAGACCGGGACAGGGGGTCCAGAGCTCCTACGAGCAGTACTTC,CASRPGQGVQSSYEQYF
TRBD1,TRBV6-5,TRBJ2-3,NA,TGTGCCAGCAGTATACAGGGGAAGGGTACAGATACGCAGTATTTT,CASSIQGKGTDTQYF
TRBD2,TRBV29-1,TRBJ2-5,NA,TGCAGCGTTGAGCCAACTAGCGGGAGTGGGAAGACCCAGTACTTC,CSVEPTSGSGKTQYF
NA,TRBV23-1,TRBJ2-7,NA,TGCGCCAGCACCACCCGGCGGAAAATCTACGAGCAGTACTTC,CASTTRRKIYEQYF
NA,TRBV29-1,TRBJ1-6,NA,TGCAGCGTTTCGGTGCATCAGGGTGGTAATTCACCCCTCCACTTT,CSVSVHQGGNSPLHF
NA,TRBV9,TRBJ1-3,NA,TGTGCCAGCAGCGTCGGCGAAAGAGGGGGTTCTGGAAACACCATATATTTT,CASSVGERGGSGNTIYF
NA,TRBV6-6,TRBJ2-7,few,TGTGCCAGCAGTTACTCGTCCCTTTACGAGCAGTACTTC,CASSYSSLYEQYF
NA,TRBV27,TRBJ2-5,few,TGTGCCAGCAGTTTGACGGGTCAATGGGCCCAGTACTTC,CASSLTGQWAQYF
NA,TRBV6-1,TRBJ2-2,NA,TGTGCCAGCCGTTCATTTGGGGGGACCACCGGGGAGCTGTTTTTT,CASRSFGGTTGELFF
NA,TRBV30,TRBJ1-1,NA,TGTGCCTGGAGTCGGGGGGGGCTGTACACTGAAGCTTTCTTT,CAWSRGGLYTEAFF
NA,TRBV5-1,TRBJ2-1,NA,TGCGCCAGCGACACAGTCCCCCCCCATGAGCAGTTCTTC,CASDTVPPHEQFF
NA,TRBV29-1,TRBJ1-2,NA,TGCAGCGTGGGGGGGGGTGGATCTAACTATGGCTACACCTTC,CSVGGGGSNYGYTF
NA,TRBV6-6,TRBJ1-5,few,TGTGCCAGCAGTTCGGGGATAAATCAGCCCCAGCATTTT,CASSSGINQPQHF
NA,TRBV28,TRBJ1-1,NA,TGTGCCAGCACCGATGTAGTCACTGAAGCTTTCTTT,CASTDVVTEAFF
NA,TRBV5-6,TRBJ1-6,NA,TGTGCCAGCAGCACTTTGGGGGACACGAGCTCCTATAATTCACCCCTCCACTTT,CASSTLGDTSSYNSPLHF